Following are 5 T cell receptor beta chains from one sample sequenced in a study of blood T cell repertoires in COVID-19. The assay was immunoSEQ multiplex PCR, and TCRdb's table has in-frame clones only and misses some. The sample includes roughly 60,000 clones, approximately 92% of them seen just once. What was sequenced was peripheral blood. These receptor sequences come from a woman of 80 years or more with active COVID-19.

V gene TRBV7-9 combines with J gene TRBJ2-3, with D perhaps matching TRBD2 (7 bases). The length of the CDR3 is 15 residues. Trimming pared 3 bases from V and 0 bases from J, leaving 10 bases between. The V gene's germline CDR1 is SEHNR and CDR2 FQNEAQ (reference sequence). The CDR3 region has the DNA TGTGCCAGCAGCTTGGGGGGGCGAAGCACAGATACGCAGTATTTT. Residues: CASSLGGRSTDTQYF. The complete variable domain, with remaining parts taken from reference TRBV7-9 and TRBJ2-3, reads DTGVSQNPRHKITKRGQNVTFRCDPISEHNRLYWYRQTLGQGPEFLTYFQNEAQLEKSRLLSDRFSAERPKGSFSTLEIQRTEQGDSAMYLCASSLGGRSTDTQYFGPGTRLTVL.

V usage is TRBV6-5 and J usage is TRBJ2-1, with TRBD2 identical over 9 bases. CDR1 MNHEY and CDR2 SVGAGI come from the germline V gene. This CDR3 spans 14 amino acids. Unmatched junction bases numbered 7, after V lost 3 bases and J lost 10 bases. CDR3: CASSYPGLAGEQFF. As DNA, the CDR3 is TGTGCCAGCAGTTATCCGGGACTAGCCGGGGAGCAGTTCTTC.

V gene TRBV10-3 combines with J gene TRBJ1-1; D gene ambiguous. Germline values: CDR1 ENHRY, CDR2 SYGVKD. V dropped 3 bases and J dropped 0 bases, with 11 bases sitting between them. The CDR3 runs to 15 residues. The CDR3 spells CAISDDGGMNTEAFF. The CDR3 DNA sequence: TGTGCCATCAGTGACGACGGAGGCATGAACACTGAAGCTTTCTTT.

The chain couples TRBV7-8 to TRBJ1-5; TRBD1 might be the D (5 bases). V lost 4 bases to trimming and J lost 0 bases, with 16 bases between them. The germline V gene has CDR1 SGHVS and CDR2 FQNEAQ. The CDR3 length is 17 residues. CDR3 sequence reads: CASSSPFGGSSNQPQHF. CDR3 DNA sequence: TGTGCCAGCAGCTCCCCTTTCGGGGGGTCTAGCAATCAGCCCCAGCATTTT.

J is TRBJ1-4 and V is TRBV20-1; no clear D gene. V lost 3 bases and J lost 3, with 8 bases in between. CDR1 and CDR2 (germline): DFQATT, SNEGSKA (reference sequence). The CDR3 extends over 13 amino acids. As DNA, the CDR3 is TGCAGTGCTAGTGGGCGGCCTAATGAAAAACTGTTTTTT. It codes for CSASGRPNEKLFF.